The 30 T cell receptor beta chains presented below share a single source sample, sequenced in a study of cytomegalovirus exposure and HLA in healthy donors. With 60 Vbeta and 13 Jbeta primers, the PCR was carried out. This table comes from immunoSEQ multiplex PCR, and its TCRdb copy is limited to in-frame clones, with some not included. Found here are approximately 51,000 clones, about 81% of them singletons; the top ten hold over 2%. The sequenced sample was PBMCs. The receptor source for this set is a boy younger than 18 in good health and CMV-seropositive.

CDR3: CASSEQGGTEAFF. CDR3 in DNA: TGTGCCAGCAGCGAACAGGGGGGCACTGAAGCTTTCTTT. The rearrangement links TRBV9 to TRBJ1-1, with 8 bases identical to TRBD1. The CDR3 runs to 13 residues. Germline-derived CDR1 and CDR2 are SGDLS and YYNGEE. V lost 3 bases to trimming and J lost 4 bases; unmatched junction nucleotides: 2.

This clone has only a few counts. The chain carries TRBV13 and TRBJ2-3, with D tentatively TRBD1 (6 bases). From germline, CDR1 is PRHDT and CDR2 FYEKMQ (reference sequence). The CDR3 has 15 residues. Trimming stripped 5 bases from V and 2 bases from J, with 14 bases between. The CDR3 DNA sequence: TGTGCCAGCAGCGCAGAGAGGGGGTTCACAGATACGCAGTATTTT. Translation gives CASSAERGFTDTQYF.

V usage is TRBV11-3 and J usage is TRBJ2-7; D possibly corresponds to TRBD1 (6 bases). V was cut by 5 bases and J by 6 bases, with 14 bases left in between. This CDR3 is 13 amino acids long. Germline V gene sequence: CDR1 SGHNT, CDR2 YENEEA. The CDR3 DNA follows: TGTGCCAGCAGCCAGAACAGGGACACCGAGCAGTACTTC. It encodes CASSQNRDTEQYF.

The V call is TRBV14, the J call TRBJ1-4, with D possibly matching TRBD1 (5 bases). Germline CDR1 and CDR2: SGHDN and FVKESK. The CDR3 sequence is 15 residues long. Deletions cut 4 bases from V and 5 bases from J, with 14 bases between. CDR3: CASSPLVGPNEKLFF. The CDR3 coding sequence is TGTGCCAGCAGCCCCCTAGTGGGGCCAAATGAAAAACTGTTTTTT.

The CDR3 sequence: CASSLVQGLTDTQYF. DNA of the CDR3: TGTGCCAGCAGCTTGGTCCAGGGGTTGACAGATACGCAGTATTTT. The V and J genes are TRBV5-6 and TRBJ2-3, with TRBD1 as a possible D gene (6 bases). The ends were cut back, 0 bases at V and 3 bases at J, with 11 bases in the middle. This CDR3 spans 15 amino acids. CDR1 and CDR2 from the germline V gene are SGHDT and YYEEEE. Variable domain in full (rest from reference TRBV5-6 and TRBJ2-3): DAGVTQSPTHLIKTRGQQVTLRCSPKSGHDTVSWYQQALGQGPQFIFQYYEEEERQRGNFPDRFSGHQFPNYSSELNVNALLLGDSALYLCASSLVQGLTDTQYFGPGTRLTVL.

This CDR3 reads CASSLGHRDIQYF. DNA of the CDR3: TGTGCCAGCAGCTTAGGGCACAGGGACATTCAGTACTTC. This chain links TRBV7-8 with TRBJ2-4; a weak D match, TRBD1 (6 bases). The CDR3 extends over 13 amino acids. Per the germline V gene, CDR1 is SGHVS and CDR2 is FQNEAQ. Trimming took 1 base from V and 8 from J, leaving 9 bases between them.

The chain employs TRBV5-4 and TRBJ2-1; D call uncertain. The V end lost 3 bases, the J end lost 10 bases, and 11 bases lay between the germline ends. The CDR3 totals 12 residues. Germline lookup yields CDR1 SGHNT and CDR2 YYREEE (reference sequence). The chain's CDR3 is CASSSPNLEQFF. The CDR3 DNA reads TGTGCCAGCAGCTCCCCCAACTTGGAGCAGTTCTTC. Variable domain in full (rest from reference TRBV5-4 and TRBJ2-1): ETGVTQSPTHLIKTRGQQVTLRCSSQSGHNTVSWYQQALGQGPQFIFQYYREEENGRGNFPPRFSGLQFPNYSSELNVNALELDDSALYLCASSSPNLEQFFGPGTRLTVL.

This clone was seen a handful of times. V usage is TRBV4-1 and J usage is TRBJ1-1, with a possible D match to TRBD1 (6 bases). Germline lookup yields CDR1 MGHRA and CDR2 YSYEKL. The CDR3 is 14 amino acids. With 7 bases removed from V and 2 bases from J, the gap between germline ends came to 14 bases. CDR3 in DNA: TGCGCCAGCACCCTCGGGACATATAACACTGAAGCTTTCTTT. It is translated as CASTLGTYNTEAFF.

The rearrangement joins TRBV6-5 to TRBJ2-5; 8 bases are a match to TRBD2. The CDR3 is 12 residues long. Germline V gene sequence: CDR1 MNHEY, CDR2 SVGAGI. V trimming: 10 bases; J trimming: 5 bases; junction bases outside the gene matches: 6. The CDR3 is CATRSGGETQYF. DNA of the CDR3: TGTGCCACGCGGTCGGGGGGGGAGACCCAGTACTTC.

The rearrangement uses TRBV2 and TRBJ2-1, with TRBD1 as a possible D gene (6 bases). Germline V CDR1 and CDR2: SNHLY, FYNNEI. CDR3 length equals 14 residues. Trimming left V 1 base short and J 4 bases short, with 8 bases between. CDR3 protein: CASSEGQAYNEQFF. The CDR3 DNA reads TGTGCCAGCAGTGAAGGACAGGCATACAATGAGCAGTTCTTC.

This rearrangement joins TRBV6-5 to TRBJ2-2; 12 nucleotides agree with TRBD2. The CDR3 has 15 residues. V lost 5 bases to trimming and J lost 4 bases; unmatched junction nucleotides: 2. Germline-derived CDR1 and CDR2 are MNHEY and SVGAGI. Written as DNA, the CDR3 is TGTGCCAGCAGTCCTAGCGGGGGGGCCACCGGGGAGCTGTTTTTT. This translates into CASSPSGGATGELFF.

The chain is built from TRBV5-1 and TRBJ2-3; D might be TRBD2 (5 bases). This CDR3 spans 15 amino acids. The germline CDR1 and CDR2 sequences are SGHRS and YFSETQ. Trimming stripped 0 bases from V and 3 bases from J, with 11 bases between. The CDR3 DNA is TGCGCCAGCAGCTTGGTACCGGGGATTACAGATACGCAGTATTTT. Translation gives CASSLVPGITDTQYF.

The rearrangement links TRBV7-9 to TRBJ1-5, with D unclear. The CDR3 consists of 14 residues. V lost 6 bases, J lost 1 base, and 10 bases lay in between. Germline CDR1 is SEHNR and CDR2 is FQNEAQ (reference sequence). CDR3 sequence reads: CASRPPGSNQPQHF. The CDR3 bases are TGTGCCAGCAGACCGCCAGGAAGCAATCAGCCCCAGCATTTT.

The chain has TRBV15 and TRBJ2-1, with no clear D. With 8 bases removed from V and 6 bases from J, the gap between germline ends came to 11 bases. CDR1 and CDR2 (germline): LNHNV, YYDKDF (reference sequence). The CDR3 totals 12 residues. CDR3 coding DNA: TGTGCCACCTCGGGTCGTCTCAATGAGCAGTTCTTC. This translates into CATSGRLNEQFF.

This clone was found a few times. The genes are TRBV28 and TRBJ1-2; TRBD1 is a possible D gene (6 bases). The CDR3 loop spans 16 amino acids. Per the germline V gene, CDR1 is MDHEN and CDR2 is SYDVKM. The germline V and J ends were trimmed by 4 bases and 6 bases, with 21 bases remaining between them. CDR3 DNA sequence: TGTGCCAGCAGTTCTAACCTACATTTAGGGGGAGATGGCTACACCTTC. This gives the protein CASSSNLHLGGDGYTF.

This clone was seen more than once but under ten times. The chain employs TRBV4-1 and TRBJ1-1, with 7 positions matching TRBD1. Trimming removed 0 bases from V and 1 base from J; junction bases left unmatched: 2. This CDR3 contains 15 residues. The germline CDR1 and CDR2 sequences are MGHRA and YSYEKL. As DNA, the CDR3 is TGCGCCAGCAGCCAAGAGAGGGGGCAGAACACTGAAGCTTTCTTT. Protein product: CASSQERGQNTEAFF.

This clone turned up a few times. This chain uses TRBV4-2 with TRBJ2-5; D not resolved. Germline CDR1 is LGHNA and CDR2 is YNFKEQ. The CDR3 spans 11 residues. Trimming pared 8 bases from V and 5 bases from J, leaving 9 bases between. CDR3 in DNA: TGTGCCAGCGGATCCGGGGAGACCCAGTACTTC. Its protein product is CASGSGETQYF.

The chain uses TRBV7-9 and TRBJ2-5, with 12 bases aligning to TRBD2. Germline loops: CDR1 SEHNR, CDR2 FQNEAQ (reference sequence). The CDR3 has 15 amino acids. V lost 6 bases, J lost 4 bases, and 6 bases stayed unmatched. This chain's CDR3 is CASSPLAGGAETQYF. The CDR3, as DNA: TGTGCCAGCAGTCCCCTAGCGGGGGGGGCAGAGACCCAGTACTTC.

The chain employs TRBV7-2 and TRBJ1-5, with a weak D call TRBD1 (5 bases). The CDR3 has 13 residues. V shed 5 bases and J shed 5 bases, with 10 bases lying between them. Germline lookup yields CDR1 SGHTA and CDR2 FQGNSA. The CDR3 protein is CASSPRGDQPQHF. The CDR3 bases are TGTGCCAGCAGCCCTAGGGGCGATCAGCCCCAGCATTTT.

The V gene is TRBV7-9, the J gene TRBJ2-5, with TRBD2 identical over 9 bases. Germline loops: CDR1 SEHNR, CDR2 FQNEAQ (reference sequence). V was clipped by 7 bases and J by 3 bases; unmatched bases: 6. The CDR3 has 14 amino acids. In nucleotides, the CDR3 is TGTGCCAGCACAGAGCGGGGGGACGAAGAGACCCAGTACTTC. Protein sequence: CASTERGDEETQYF.

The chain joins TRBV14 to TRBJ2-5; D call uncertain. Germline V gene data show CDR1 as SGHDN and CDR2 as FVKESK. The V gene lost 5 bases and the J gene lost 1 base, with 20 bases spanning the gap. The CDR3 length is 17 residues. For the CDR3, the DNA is TGTGCCAGCAGCAAAGTCCGGCCCCTCTGGAGCCAAGAGACCCAGTACTTC. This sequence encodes CASSKVRPLWSQETQYF.

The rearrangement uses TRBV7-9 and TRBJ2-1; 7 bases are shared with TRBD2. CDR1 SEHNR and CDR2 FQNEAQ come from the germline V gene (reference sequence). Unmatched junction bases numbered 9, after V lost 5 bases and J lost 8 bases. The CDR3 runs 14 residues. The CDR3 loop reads CASSLGRGEDEQFF. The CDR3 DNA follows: TGTGCCAGCAGCCTCGGTCGGGGGGAAGATGAGCAGTTCTTC.

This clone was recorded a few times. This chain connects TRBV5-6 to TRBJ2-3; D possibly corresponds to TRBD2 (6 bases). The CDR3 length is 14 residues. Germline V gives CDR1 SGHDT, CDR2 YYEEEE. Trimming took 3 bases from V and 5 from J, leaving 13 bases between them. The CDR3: CASSYGTSGDTQYF. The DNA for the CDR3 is TGTGCCAGCAGCTACGGGACTTCTGGAGATACGCAGTATTTT.

CDR3 amino acids: CASSLFSSPHSLKNIQYF. CDR3 sequence (DNA): TGTGCCAGCAGCCTATTCTCCAGCCCCCATAGCCTCAAAAACATTCAGTACTTC. V usage is TRBV14 and J usage is TRBJ2-4; D remains unclear. The V and J ends lost 4 bases and 3 bases respectively, with 22 bases between them. There are 18 residues in the CDR3. Germline V lookup: CDR1 SGHDN, CDR2 FVKESK.

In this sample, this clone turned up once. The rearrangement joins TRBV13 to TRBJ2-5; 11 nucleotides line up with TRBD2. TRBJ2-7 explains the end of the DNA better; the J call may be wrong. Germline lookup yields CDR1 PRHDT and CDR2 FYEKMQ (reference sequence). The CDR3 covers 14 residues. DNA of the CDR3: TGTGCCAGCAGCTCACTAGCGGGGGAGTACGAGCAGTACTTC. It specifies CASSSLAGEYEQYF.

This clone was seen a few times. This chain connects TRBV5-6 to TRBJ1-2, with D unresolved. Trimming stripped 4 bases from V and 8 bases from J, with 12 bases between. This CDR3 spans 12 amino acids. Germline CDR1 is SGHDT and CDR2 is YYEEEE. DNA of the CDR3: TGTGCCAGCAGCGACCAGGCGGGAGGCTACACCTTC. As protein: CASSDQAGGYTF.

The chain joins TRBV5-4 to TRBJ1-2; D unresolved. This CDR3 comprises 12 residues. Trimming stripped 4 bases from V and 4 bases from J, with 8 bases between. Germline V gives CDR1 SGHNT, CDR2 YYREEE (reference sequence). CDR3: CASSPNSYGYTF. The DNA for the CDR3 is TGTGCCAGCAGCCCTAACAGCTATGGCTACACCTTC.

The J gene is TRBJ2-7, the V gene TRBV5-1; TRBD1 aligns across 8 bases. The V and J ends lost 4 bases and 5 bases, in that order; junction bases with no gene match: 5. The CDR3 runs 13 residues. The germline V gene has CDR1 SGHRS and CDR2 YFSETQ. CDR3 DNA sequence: TGCGCCAGCAGCCCCAGGGGGCGCGACGAGCAGTACTTC. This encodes CASSPRGRDEQYF.

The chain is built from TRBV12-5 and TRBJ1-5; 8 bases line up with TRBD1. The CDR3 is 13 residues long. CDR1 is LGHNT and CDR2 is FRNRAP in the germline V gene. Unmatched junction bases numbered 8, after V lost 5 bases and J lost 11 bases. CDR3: CASGVSNRGAQHF. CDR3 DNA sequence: TGTGCTAGTGGTGTCTCGAACAGGGGGGCCCAGCATTTT.

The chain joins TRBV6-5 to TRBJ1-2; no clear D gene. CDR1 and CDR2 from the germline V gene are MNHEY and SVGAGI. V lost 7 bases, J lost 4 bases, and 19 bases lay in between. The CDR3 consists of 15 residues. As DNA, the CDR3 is TGTGCCAGCAAGTTCGCCCCAGAAGAGGGCTATGGCTACACCTTC. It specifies CASKFAPEEGYGYTF.